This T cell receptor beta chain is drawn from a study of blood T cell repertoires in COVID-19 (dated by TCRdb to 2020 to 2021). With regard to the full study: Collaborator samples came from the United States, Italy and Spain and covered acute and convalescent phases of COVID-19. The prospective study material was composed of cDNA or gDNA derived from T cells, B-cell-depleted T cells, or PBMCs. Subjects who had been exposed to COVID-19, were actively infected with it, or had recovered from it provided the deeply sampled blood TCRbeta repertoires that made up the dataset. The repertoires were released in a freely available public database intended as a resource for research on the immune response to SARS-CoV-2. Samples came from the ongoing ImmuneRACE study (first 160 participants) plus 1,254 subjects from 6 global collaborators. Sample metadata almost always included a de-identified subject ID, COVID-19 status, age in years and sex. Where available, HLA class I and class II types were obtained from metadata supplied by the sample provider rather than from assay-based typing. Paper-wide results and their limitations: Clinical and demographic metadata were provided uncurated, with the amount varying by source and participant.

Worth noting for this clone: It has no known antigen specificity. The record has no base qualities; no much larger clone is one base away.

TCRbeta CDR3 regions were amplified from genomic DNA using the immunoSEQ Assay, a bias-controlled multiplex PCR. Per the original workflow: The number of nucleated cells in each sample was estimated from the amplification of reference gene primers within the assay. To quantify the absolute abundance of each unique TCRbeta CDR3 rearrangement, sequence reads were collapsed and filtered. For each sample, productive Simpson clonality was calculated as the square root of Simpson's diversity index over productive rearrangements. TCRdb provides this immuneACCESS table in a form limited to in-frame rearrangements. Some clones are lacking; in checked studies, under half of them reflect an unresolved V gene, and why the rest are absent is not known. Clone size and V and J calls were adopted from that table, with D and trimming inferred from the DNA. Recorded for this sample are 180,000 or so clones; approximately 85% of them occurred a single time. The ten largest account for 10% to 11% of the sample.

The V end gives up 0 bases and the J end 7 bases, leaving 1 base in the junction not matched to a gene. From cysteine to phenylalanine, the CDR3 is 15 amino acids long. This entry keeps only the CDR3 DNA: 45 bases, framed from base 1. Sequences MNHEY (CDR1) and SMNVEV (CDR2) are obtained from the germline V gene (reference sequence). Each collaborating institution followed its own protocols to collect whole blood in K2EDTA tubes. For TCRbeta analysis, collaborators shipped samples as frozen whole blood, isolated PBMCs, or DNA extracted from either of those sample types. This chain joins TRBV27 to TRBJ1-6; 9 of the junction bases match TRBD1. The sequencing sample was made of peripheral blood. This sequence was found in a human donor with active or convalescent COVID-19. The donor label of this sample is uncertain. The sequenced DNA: TGTGCCAGCAGTTTATCGGACAGGGGAAATTCACCCCTCCACTTT. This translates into CASSLSDRGNSPLHF.